These T cell receptor beta chains were read from a single sample in a study of T cell repertoires in cytomegalovirus infection. TCRdb analysed the reads with MiXCR anew, one entry per CDR3 protein. The sample lists about 920,000 distinct CDR3 sequences, around 30% seen once, with around 15% in the top ten. These receptors' targets are unknown. The sequenced sample was cultured CD8+ T cells from PBMCs, obtained from culture after CMV antigen stimulation. The receptors originated from a human donor in good health (CMV status not recorded). Some clones in this sample may be carry-over from other donors' samples. Each CDR3 is given with its conserved first and last residue. The order of the fields is clone size, V gene, J gene, D gene, CDR3 protein, CDR3 DNA. A D gene is named only where the DNA matches it firmly. Clone size is given for some rows only: seen once, a few or many times, or a class if the clone is expanded.

>many|TRBV7-8|TRBJ2-1|.
CASSPYDSLSSYNEQFF
TGTGCCAGCAGCCCCTACGACTCCCTGAGCTCCTACAATGAGCAGTTCTTC
>.|TRBV6-6|TRBJ1-2|TRBD1
CASSYRGRDYGYTF
TGTGCCAGCAGCTACAGGGGGCGCGACTATGGCTACACCTTC
>.|TRBV7-6|TRBJ2-3|.
CASCESGGTDTQYF
TGTGCCAGCTGCGAGAGCGGAGGCACAGATACGCAGTATTTT
>.|TRBV6-1|TRBJ2-1|TRBD1
CASREGQGAFNEQFF
TGTGCCAGCAGGGAGGGACAGGGGGCTTTCAATGAGCAGTTCTTC
>few|TRBV6-2/TRBV6-3|TRBJ1-1|.
CASSYGIGSTEAFF
TGTGCCAGCAGTTACGGAATTGGGAGCACTGAAGCTTTCTTT
>many|TRBV7-2|TRBJ2-3|.
CASSLEGRGSSTDTQYF
TGTGCCAGCAGCTTAGAAGGACGGGGGTCTAGCACAGATACGCAGTATTTT
>few|TRBV7-9|TRBJ2-1|TRBD2
CASSPGGLANEQFF
TGTGCCAGCAGCCCGGGGGGGTTGGCCAATGAGCAGTTCTTC
>few|TRBV7-9|TRBJ2-5|.
CATRLGGEETQYF
TGTGCCACCAGATTAGGCGGCGAAGAGACCCAGTACTTC
>.|TRBV7-6|TRBJ2-7|TRBD1
CASSFAQGAYEQYF
TGTGCCAGCAGCTTCGCTCAGGGGGCCTACGAGCAGTACTTC
>.|TRBV10-3|TRBJ2-1|TRBD2
CAISGPLAGGSSYNEQFF
TGTGCCATCAGTGGTCCGCTAGCGGGGGGGAGCTCCTACAATGAGCAGTTCTTC
>.|TRBV7-6|TRBJ2-3|.
CASSPTTSTDTQYF
TGTGCCAGCAGCCCGACTACTAGCACAGATACGCAGTATTTT
>.|TRBV27|TRBJ2-1|.
CASISGYNEQFF
TGTGCCAGCATCTCGGGCTACAATGAGCAGTTCTTC
>few|TRBV28|TRBJ1-1|.
CASTRLGSFPITEAFF
TGTGCCAGCACACGGCTCGGAAGCTTCCCTATCACTGAAGCTTTCTTT
>few|TRBV6-1|TRBJ2-5|.
CASRPGPPTLTETQYF
TGTGCCAGCAGACCCGGGCCCCCAACCCTCACAGAGACCCAGTACTTC
>few|TRBV4-1|TRBJ1-1|TRBD1
CASSQDLGQTEAFF
TGCGCCAGCAGCCAAGATCTGGGACAGACTGAAGCTTTCTTT
>many|TRBV7-6|TRBJ2-1|TRBD2
CASSLEASGGANEQFF
TGTGCCAGCAGCTTAGAGGCTAGCGGGGGGGCGAATGAGCAGTTCTTC
>.|TRBV12-3/TRBV12-4|TRBJ1-1|.
CASSLPRGLGPRAAFF
TGTGCCAGCAGTTTGCCCAGGGGTTTGGGTCCCCGGGCGGCTTTCTTT
>.|TRBV20-1|TRBJ1-2|TRBD1
CSTRDFVDRPGGYTF
TGCAGTACTCGAGATTTTGTGGACAGGCCTGGGGGCTACACCTTC
>.|TRBV7-2|TRBJ2-3|TRBD2
CASSLARGAGNVDTQYF
TGTGCCAGCAGCTTAGCCCGGGGAGCGGGGAATGTAGATACGCAGTATTTT
>many|TRBV7-8|TRBJ1-1|.
CASSRDPDTEAFF
TGTGCCAGCAGCCGTGATCCTGACACTGAAGCTTTCTTT
>.|TRBV27|TRBJ2-3|TRBD1
CASSSIRTGGITDTQYF
TGTGCCAGCAGTTCAATACGGACAGGGGGGATCACAGATACGCAGTATTTT
>.|TRBV4-2|TRBJ2-5|.
CASSQILFGETQYF
TGTGCCAGCAGCCAAATACTATTTGGTGAGACCCAGTACTTC
>.|TRBV27|TRBJ1-2|.
CASYAGEGYTF
TGTGCCAGCTATGCAGGGGAGGGCTACACCTTC
>few|TRBV12-3/TRBV12-4|TRBJ2-5|TRBD2
CASSLAAGGRETQYF
TGTGCCAGCAGTTTGGCAGCGGGGGGGCGAGAGACCCAGTACTTC
>.|TRBV13|TRBJ2-5|TRBD1
CASSSVTGEKQETQYF
TGTGCCAGCAGCTCGGTGACAGGGGAAAAACAAGAGACCCAGTACTTC
>few|TRBV12-3/TRBV12-4|TRBJ2-5|.
CASSFGGVETQYF
TGTGCCAGCAGTTTCGGAGGGGTCGAGACCCAGTACTTC
>once|TRBV7-6|TRBJ2-5|.
CASSARMKETQYF
TGTGCCAGCAGCGCCCGGATGAAAGAGACCCAGTACTTC
>.|TRBV5-1|TRBJ2-3|TRBD2
CASSPGTSLTDTQYF
TGCGCCAGCAGCCCCGGGACTAGCCTCACAGATACGCAGTATTTT
>.|TRBV4-3|TRBJ2-1|.
CASSQGLTGFYNEQFF
TGCGCCAGCAGCCAAGGATTAACAGGGTTTTACAATGAGCAGTTCTTC
>.|TRBV6-1|TRBJ2-2|TRBD1
CASSDRDSYTGELFF
TGTGCCAGCAGTGATCGGGACAGTTACACCGGGGAGCTGTTTTTT
>few|TRBV15|TRBJ2-2|.
CATSRDIAGELFF
TGTGCCACCAGCAGAGATATAGCCGGGGAGCTGTTTTTT
>few|TRBV7-3|TRBJ2-3|TRBD2
CASSHSGGADTQYF
TGTGCCAGCAGCCACAGCGGGGGGGCAGATACGCAGTATTTT
>.|TRBV6-5|TRBJ1-1|TRBD1
CASSLAPGGPNTEAFF
TGTGCCAGCAGTCTGGCGCCAGGGGGGCCGAACACTGAAGCTTTCTTT
>.|TRBV19|TRBJ1-1|.
CAASPGGWGTEAFF
TGTGCAGCATCCCCGGGTGGATGGGGCACTGAAGCTTTCTTT
>few|TRBV7-9|TRBJ2-4|.
CASSSGGAPTPAKNIQYF
TGTGCCAGCAGCTCAGGTGGAGCCCCAACCCCCGCCAAAAACATTCAGTACTTC
>many|TRBV7-6|TRBJ2-1|TRBD2
CASSLLSLAGGYNEQFF
TGTGCCAGCAGCCTACTATCACTAGCGGGGGGATACAATGAGCAGTTCTTC
>many|TRBV27|TRBJ1-5|.
CASSFGQNQPQHF
TGTGCCAGCAGTTTTGGACAGAATCAGCCCCAGCATTTT
>.|TRBV29-1|TRBJ2-5|TRBD1
CSVGTERETQYF
TGCAGCGTCGGGACAGAGCGAGAGACCCAGTACTTC
>.|TRBV15|TRBJ1-4|TRBD1
CATSPSGTGGAGNEKLFF
TGTGCCACCAGCCCTTCCGGGACAGGGGGCGCAGGTAATGAAAAACTGTTTTTT
>.|TRBV27|TRBJ1-5|.
CASSRTRGGFGNQPQHF
TGTGCCAGCAGTAGGACCAGGGGCGGATTTGGCAATCAGCCCCAGCATTTT
>few|TRBV24-1|TRBJ2-1|TRBD1
CASKGAAGDNEQFF
TGTGCCTCCAAGGGGGCGGCAGGGGATAATGAGCAGTTCTTC
>.|TRBV5-3|TRBJ2-2|.
CVVGRTNTGELFF
TGTGTCGTGGGCAGGACGAACACCGGGGAGCTGTTTTTT
>many|TRBV7-6|TRBJ2-3|TRBD2
CASSSGLAGVLDTQYF
TGTGCCAGCAGCTCGGGACTAGCGGGGGTTCTAGATACGCAGTATTTT
>.|TRBV7-9|TRBJ1-2|.
CASSHGGQPYGYTF
TGTGCCAGCAGCCACGGTGGACAGCCCTATGGCTACACCTTC
>.|TRBV20-1|TRBJ1-1|.
CSARGRTEAFF
TGCAGTGCTAGAGGCCGGACCGAAGCTTTCTTT
>many|TRBV6-2/TRBV6-3|TRBJ2-3|.
CASTEGLNTDTQYF
TGTGCCAGCACGGAAGGGCTTAACACAGATACGCAGTATTTT